The TCR beta chain described here comes from a study of blood T cell repertoires in COVID-19. Here immunoSEQ multiplex PCR was the method, and the copy in TCRdb shows in-frame clones only, minus some. The table has tens of thousands of clones, 65% to 85% seen once. V lost 3 bases, J lost 2 bases, and 4 bases stayed unmatched. The germline V gene has CDR1 MGHRA and CDR2 YSYEKL. The CDR3 totals 15 residues. The source of this sequence is a man at least 80 years old with active or convalescent COVID-19. J is TRBJ2-7 and V is TRBV4-1, with 10 bases lining up with TRBD1. Sequencing input: peripheral blood. The CDR3 DNA sequence: TGCGCCAGCAGCCACCTTGGGACAGGGGCCTACGAGCAGTACTTC. It is translated as CASSHLGTGAYEQYF.